The next 11 T cell receptor beta chains were all read from a single sample in a study of T-cell reconstitution after alpha-beta-depleted transplantation in children. Unique molecular identifiers tagged the TCRbeta library. TCRdb recomputed calls from the PCR reads with MiXCR, one row per CDR3 protein. The data show approximately 82,000 distinct CDR3 sequences, with 15% to 20% seen just once and 40% to 65% held by the top ten. Sample: PBMCs, mostly from graft donor cells, taken 360 days after TCRalphabeta/CD19-depleted stem cell transplant. Receptors originate from a male patient between 2 and 15 years old who had a stem cell transplant for acute lymphoblastic leukemia, so the T cells may come from the graft donor.

The CDR3 DNA reads TGTGCCAGCAGTGAGTGGGAGATAGCGGGAGCCTACAATGAGCAGTTCTTC. This gives the protein CASSEWEIAGAYNEQFF. The rearrangement uses TRBV2 and TRBJ2-1, with TRBD2 matching over 9 bases. The V and J ends lost 3 bases and 2 bases, in that order; junction bases with no gene match: 8. The CDR3 is 17 residues long. Germline CDR1 and CDR2: SNHLY and FYNNEI.

This clonotype was seen a handful of times. The chain carries TRBV28 and TRBJ1-1, with unresolved D. Looked up from germline, CDR1 is MDHEN and CDR2 is SYDVKM. Trimming cost V 1 base and J 4 bases, with 10 bases left between them. The CDR3 consists of 14 residues. The CDR3 spells CASSLFPGVTEAFF. Here the CDR3 DNA reads TGTGCCAGCAGTTTATTCCCAGGTGTCACTGAAGCTTTCTTT.

J is TRBJ2-3 and V is TRBV20-1; D ambiguous. The CDR3 is 12 amino acids. With 3 bases removed from V and 2 bases from J, the gap between germline ends came to 6 bases. Germline V gene lookup returns CDR1 DFQATT and CDR2 SNEGSKA (reference sequence). The CDR3 region is CSASGATDTQYF. CDR3 in DNA: TGCAGTGCTAGCGGAGCCACAGATACGCAGTATTTT.

This clonotype was observed a single time. CDR3 in DNA: TGTGCCAGCAGCCGCAGACCTGGAAACACCATATATTTT. Its translation: CASSRRPGNTIYF. This sequence joins TRBV3-1 and TRBJ1-3, with unresolved D. The germline gives CDR1 LGHDT, CDR2 YNNKEL (reference sequence). CDR3 length: 13 residues. V lost 4 bases and J 2 bases, leaving 6 bases between the germline ends.

This clonotype has ten or more counts. The rearrangement links TRBV15 to TRBJ2-7; D call uncertain. The CDR3 loop spans 15 amino acids. Per the germline V gene, CDR1 is LNHNV and CDR2 is YYDKDF (reference sequence). The V end lost 0 bases, the J end lost 4 bases, and 13 bases lay between the germline ends. CDR3 DNA: TGTGCCACCAGCAGAGATACGGGCAGTAGTTACGAGCAGTACTTC. Translating it yields CATSRDTGSSYEQYF.

The genes are TRBV5-1 and TRBJ2-1; D is possibly TRBD1 (5 bases). This CDR3 comprises 15 residues. V dropped 0 bases and J dropped 5 bases, with 12 bases sitting between them. Germline V gene sequence: CDR1 SGHRS, CDR2 YFSETQ. CDR3 residues: CASSLVPQDHNEQFF. The CDR3, as DNA: TGCGCCAGCAGCTTGGTCCCACAGGACCACAATGAGCAGTTCTTC.

This clonotype has just a few counts. This chain joins TRBV3-1 and TRBJ2-1; 9 bases line up with TRBD2. V shed 4 bases and J 5 bases; nucleotides not matched to a gene: 12. Germline CDR1 LGHDT, CDR2 YNNKEL (reference sequence). The CDR3 contains 17 residues. CDR3 sequence: CASSLHTSGRSNNEQFF. CDR3 DNA sequence: TGTGCCAGCAGCCTCCATACCAGCGGGAGGAGCAACAATGAGCAGTTCTTC.

The gene calls are TRBV6-5 and TRBJ2-3; D gene uncertain. The CDR3 runs to 14 residues. Germline V lookup: CDR1 MNHEY, CDR2 SVGAGI. V lost 0 bases, J lost 0 bases, and 4 bases lay in between. CDR3 loop: CASSYSYSTDTQYF. Here the CDR3 DNA reads TGTGCCAGCAGTTACTCGTATAGCACAGATACGCAGTATTTT.

This clonotype has ten or more counts. The chain employs TRBV5-1 and TRBJ2-7; no reliable D call. The CDR3 sequence is 11 residues long. Trimming cost V 0 bases and J 3 bases, with 1 base left between them. CDR1 is SGHRS and CDR2 is YFSETQ in the germline V gene. The CDR3 nucleotides read TGCGCCAGCAGCTTGGACTACGAGCAGTACTTC. Encoded protein: CASSLDYEQYF.

The V gene is TRBV7-2, the J gene TRBJ1-5, with a tentative D call TRBD1 (5 bases). V shed 5 bases and J shed 6 bases, with 17 bases lying between them. CDR3 length equals 15 residues. CDR1 and CDR2 from the germline V gene are SGHTA and FQGNSA. The CDR3 sequence is CASSPEFGGFQPQHF. CDR3 in DNA: TGTGCCAGCAGCCCAGAGTTCGGGGGGTTTCAGCCCCAGCATTTT.

The gene calls are TRBV7-9 and TRBJ2-7; tentative D call: TRBD2 (6 bases). The CDR3 covers 14 residues. In germline, CDR1 is SEHNR, CDR2 FQNEAQ (reference sequence). The germline V and J ends were trimmed by 4 bases and 2 bases, with 12 bases remaining between them. The CDR3 protein is CASSYRDSPYEQYF. For the CDR3, the DNA is TGTGCCAGCAGCTACCGGGACTCCCCCTACGAGCAGTACTTC.